This entry lists 2 T cell receptor beta chains sequenced from one sample in a study of cytomegalovirus exposure and HLA in healthy donors. PCR used 60 Vbeta primers and 13 Jbeta primers. Only in-frame clones appear in the TCRdb table, and some are missing; sequencing was by immunoSEQ multiplex PCR. Among approximately 200,000 clones, more than 65% were seen once, and the ten largest hold less than 4%. What was sequenced was PBMCs. The receptors originated from a woman aged 25 to 39 in good health and CMV-seropositive.

The CDR3 DNA reads TGTGCCAGCAGCTTAGCGGCACTAGCGGGAGGCAGTGAGCAGTACTTC. This sequence encodes CASSLAALAGGSEQYF. The V and J genes are TRBV13 and TRBJ2-7, with TRBD2 identical over 12 bases. The CDR3 totals 16 residues. After removal of 1 base from V and 7 bases from J, the junction contained 8 bases not matched to a gene. Germline V gives CDR1 PRHDT, CDR2 FYEKMQ (reference sequence).

The chain recombines TRBV21-1 with TRBJ1-1; the table names TRBD1, a call not compared with the DNA. TRBV21-1 is annotated as a pseudogene. This CDR3 comprises 13 residues. The chain's CDR3 is CASTDRMNTEAFF. The CDR3 coding sequence is TGTGCCAGCACCGACAGAATGAACACTGAAGCTTTCTTT.